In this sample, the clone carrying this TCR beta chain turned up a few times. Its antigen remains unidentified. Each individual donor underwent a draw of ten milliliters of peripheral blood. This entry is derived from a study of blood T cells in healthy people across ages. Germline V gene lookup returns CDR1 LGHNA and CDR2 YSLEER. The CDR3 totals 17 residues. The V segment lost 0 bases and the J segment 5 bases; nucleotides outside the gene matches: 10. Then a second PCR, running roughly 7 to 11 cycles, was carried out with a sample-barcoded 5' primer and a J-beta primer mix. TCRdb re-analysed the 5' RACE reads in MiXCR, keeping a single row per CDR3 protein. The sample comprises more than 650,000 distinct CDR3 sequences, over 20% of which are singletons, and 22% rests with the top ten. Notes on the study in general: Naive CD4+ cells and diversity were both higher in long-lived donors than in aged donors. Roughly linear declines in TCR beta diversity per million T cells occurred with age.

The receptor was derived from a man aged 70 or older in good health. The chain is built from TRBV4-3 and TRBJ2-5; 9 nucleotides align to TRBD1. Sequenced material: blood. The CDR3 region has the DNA TGCGCCAGCAGCCAAGATTGGAGGGACAGGGATTGGGAGACCCAGTACTTC. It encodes CASSQDWRDRDWETQYF.